These 20 T cell receptor beta chains share one sample of origin, sequenced in a study of OX40 agonist ivuxolimab in advanced cancers. The data were produced by immunoSEQ multiplex PCR, yet TCRdb's version contains in-frame clones alone and is incomplete. The sample has 60,000 to 95,000 clones, around nine tenths seen once; the top ten hold around 0.35%. The source material was CD4+ or CD8+ T cells sorted from blood, sampled in a trial of the OX40 agonist ivuxolimab. All receptors come from an adult with an advanced solid tumor such as melanoma, head and neck, liver or kidney cancer.

V gene TRBV7-9 combines with J gene TRBJ2-7; D might be TRBD1 (6 bases). Trimming pared 7 bases from V and 4 bases from J, leaving 17 bases between. Germline V gene data show CDR1 as SEHNR and CDR2 as FQNEAQ (reference sequence). The CDR3 spans 14 residues. The CDR3 spells CASNPGQTFYEQYF. The CDR3 DNA sequence: TGTGCCAGCAATCCGGGACAAACCTTTTACGAGCAGTACTTC.

This chain links TRBV28 with TRBJ2-3, with D tentatively TRBD1 or TRBD2 (7 bases each). The CDR3 contains 14 residues. CDR1 and CDR2 from the germline V gene are MDHEN and SYDVKM. Between the trimmed V and J ends, which lost 2 bases and 11 bases, there was a span of 17 bases. This CDR3 is CASSLTGGQSWQYF. DNA for the CDR3: TGTGCCAGCAGTTTAACGGGGGGACAGTCTTGGCAGTATTTT.

The rearrangement joins TRBV7-2 to TRBJ2-5, with 8 bases lining up with TRBD2. Germline CDR1 reads SGHTA; CDR2 reads FQGNSA. V trimming: 1 base; J trimming: 2 bases; junction bases outside the gene matches: 15. The CDR3 covers 19 residues. The CDR3 protein is CASSLVGRGAGGSQETQYF. DNA for the CDR3: TGTGCCAGCAGCTTAGTGGGCCGAGGGGCGGGGGGATCTCAAGAGACCCAGTACTTC.

This chain connects TRBV11-2 to TRBJ2-1, with D perhaps matching TRBD1 or TRBD2 (5 bases each). The CDR3 spans 14 residues. The V gene's germline CDR1 is SGHAT and CDR2 FQNNGV. V lost 1 base and J 10 bases, leaving 14 bases between the germline ends. As DNA, the CDR3 is TGTGCCAGCAGCTTAGTTTCGGGGCGCGGCGAGCAGTTCTTC. Translation gives CASSLVSGRGEQFF.

The chain is built from TRBV19 and TRBJ2-3, with TRBD1 identical over 7 bases. CDR1 LNHDA and CDR2 SQIVND come from the germline V gene (reference sequence). The CDR3 extends over 16 amino acids. V shed 4 bases, J shed 2 bases, and the junction held 9 bases outside the gene matches. The CDR3 region has the DNA TGTGCCAGTAGTAACGGACAGGTTGTCTCCACAGATACGCAGTATTTT. It translates to CASSNGQVVSTDTQYF.

V usage is TRBV18 and J usage is TRBJ1-1, with D perhaps TRBD1 (5 bases). Per germline, CDR1 KGHSH and CDR2 LQKENI. The V end lost 6 bases, the J end lost 3 bases, and 14 bases lay between the germline ends. This CDR3 is 14 amino acids long. The CDR3 region has the DNA TGTGCCAGCTCCACCCTCCAAGGGGACACTGAAGCTTTCTTT. It is translated as CASSTLQGDTEAFF.

In its sample, this clone was seen once. The chain carries TRBV18 and TRBJ2-1, with 8 bases aligning to TRBD2. Germline trimming cut 2 bases from V and 2 bases from J; bases unmatched to any gene: 5. The CDR3 contains 16 residues. Germline values: CDR1 KGHSH, CDR2 LQKENI. This CDR3 is CASSPSSGSPYNEQFF. The CDR3 DNA is TGTGCCAGCTCACCATCAAGCGGGAGCCCCTACAATGAGCAGTTCTTC. Full variable domain (missing parts from reference TRBV18 and TRBJ2-1): NAGVMQNPRHLVRRRGQEARLRCSPMKGHSHVYWYRQLPEEGLKFMVYLQKENIIDESGMPKERFSAEFPKEGPSILRIQQVVRGDSAAYFCASSPSSGSPYNEQFFGPGTRLTVL.

The genes are TRBV19 and TRBJ2-7; 8 bases are shared with TRBD2. V dropped 2 bases and J dropped 4; count of bases not matched to a gene: 19. In germline, CDR1 is LNHDA, CDR2 SQIVND (reference sequence). CDR3 size: 19 residues. CDR3 in amino acids: CASSINGVRTSSKHYEQYF. DNA for the CDR3: TGTGCCAGTAGTATAAACGGTGTACGGACTAGCTCTAAACATTACGAGCAGTACTTC.

The chain joins TRBV7-3 to TRBJ2-1; D is tentatively TRBD1 or TRBD2 (6 bases each). This CDR3 has 13 residues. Germline V gene sequence: CDR1 SGHTA, CDR2 FQGTGA. Trimming removed 5 bases from V and 8 bases from J, with 13 bases in between. CDR3 residues: CASSAGGWDEQFF. CDR3 coding DNA: TGTGCCAGCAGCGCCGGGGGCTGGGATGAGCAGTTCTTC.

This clone appeared a single time. The J gene is TRBJ2-3, the V gene TRBV30; D might be TRBD1 or TRBD2, each matching 5 bases. V was trimmed by 5 bases and J by 1 base, leaving 25 bases between them. The germline CDR1 and CDR2 sequences are GTSNPN and SVGIG (reference sequence). The CDR3 contains 18 residues. For the CDR3, the DNA is TGTGCCTGGCTAACTCCTAATCGGGGCGGTCGAGGCACAGATACGCAGTATTTT. Translation: CAWLTPNRGGRGTDTQYF.

The V and J genes are TRBV7-9 and TRBJ1-4; 12 bases are shared with TRBD1. The J segment lost 1 base and the V segment lost 3 bases, leaving 3 bases of the junction unmatched. The germline gives CDR1 SEHNR, CDR2 FQNEAQ (reference sequence). The CDR3 spans 17 residues. The CDR3 nucleotides read TGTGCCAGCAGCTTGGGACAGGGGGCTATAACTAATGAAAAACTGTTTTTT. Amino acid sequence: CASSLGQGAITNEKLFF.

This clone was counted once. The chain is built from TRBV7-6 and TRBJ2-1; the D gene is possibly TRBD2 (6 bases). Germline values: CDR1 SGHVS, CDR2 FNYEAQ. Deletions cut 5 bases from V and 3 bases from J, with 20 bases between. The CDR3 consists of 17 residues. CDR3 bases: TGTGCCAGCAGCGAACTTAGCGGAAGTAACCTCTACAATGAGCAGTTCTTC. This sequence encodes CASSELSGSNLYNEQFF.

The gene calls are TRBV20-1 and TRBJ2-1; D is undetermined. The CDR3 totals 10 residues. The germline gives CDR1 DFQATT, CDR2 SNEGSKA (reference sequence). Trimming removed 6 bases from V and 7 bases from J, with 7 bases in between. The CDR3 DNA reads TGCAGTGCCCAGGTTAATGAGCAGTTCTTC. Translation gives CSAQVNEQFF.

This chain connects TRBV15 to TRBJ1-1; the D is unclear. The germline CDR1 and CDR2 sequences are LNHNV and YYDKDF (reference sequence). CDR3 size: 11 residues. V dropped 5 bases and J dropped 1 base, with 2 bases sitting between them. The CDR3 bases are TGTGCCACCAGCCGGAACACTGAAGCTTTCTTT. Protein: CATSRNTEAFF.

This clone occurred once. Here the CDR3 reads CASSLSSRREAFF. DNA for the CDR3: TGCGCCAGCAGCTTATCCAGTCGACGTGAAGCTTTCTTT. The V and J genes are TRBV5-1 and TRBJ1-1; no reliable D call. The V and J ends lost 2 bases and 7 bases respectively, with 12 bases between them. The germline CDR1 and CDR2 sequences are SGHRS and YFSETQ. There are 13 residues in the CDR3.

This clone was observed a few times. The genes are TRBV28 and TRBJ1-1, with 9 positions matching TRBD1. This CDR3 spans 15 amino acids. After removal of 7 bases from V and 1 base from J, the junction contained 7 bases not matched to a gene. Germline CDR1 is MDHEN and CDR2 is SYDVKM. The CDR3 bases are TGTGCCAGCACCCCCCCGGGACAGGGGAACACTGAAGCTTTCTTT. Amino acids: CASTPPGQGNTEAFF.

The V and J genes are TRBV2 and TRBJ2-1; 8 positions agree with TRBD1. CDR1 is SNHLY and CDR2 is FYNNEI in the germline V gene. V lost 11 bases and J lost 5; bases outside the gene matches: 8. The CDR3 has 13 residues. This CDR3 reads CAARDRLNNEQFF. The CDR3 DNA sequence: TGTGCCGCCCGGGACAGGTTAAACAATGAGCAGTTCTTC.

This clone was seen more than once but under ten times. The V call is TRBV25-1, the J call TRBJ2-2; D unresolved. CDR3 size: 14 residues. CDR1 and CDR2 (germline): MGHDK, SYGVNS. V dropped 5 bases and J dropped 3 bases, with 10 bases sitting between them. For the CDR3, the DNA is TGTGCCAGCAGTTTTGAAATGTACACCGGGGAGCTGTTTTTT. This gives the protein CASSFEMYTGELFF.

The chain joins TRBV5-4 to TRBJ2-5, with D perhaps TRBD1 (5 bases). Germline CDR1 SGHNT, CDR2 YYREEE (reference sequence). The CDR3 has 16 residues. V lost 0 bases, J lost 5 bases, and 17 bases lay in between. CDR3: CASSLGGLAGWETQYF. The DNA for the CDR3 is TGTGCCAGCAGCTTGGGGGGTCTGGCAGGGTGGGAGACCCAGTACTTC.

The gene calls are TRBV28 and TRBJ1-4; a weak D match, TRBD1 (5 bases). CDR3 length: 16 residues. Germline CDR1 MDHEN, CDR2 SYDVKM. Trimming removed 5 bases from V and 3 bases from J, with 16 bases in between. The CDR3 protein is CASSLLDSSANEKLFF. The CDR3 DNA sequence: TGTGCCAGCAGTCTCCTCGACAGCTCAGCTAATGAAAAACTGTTTTTT.